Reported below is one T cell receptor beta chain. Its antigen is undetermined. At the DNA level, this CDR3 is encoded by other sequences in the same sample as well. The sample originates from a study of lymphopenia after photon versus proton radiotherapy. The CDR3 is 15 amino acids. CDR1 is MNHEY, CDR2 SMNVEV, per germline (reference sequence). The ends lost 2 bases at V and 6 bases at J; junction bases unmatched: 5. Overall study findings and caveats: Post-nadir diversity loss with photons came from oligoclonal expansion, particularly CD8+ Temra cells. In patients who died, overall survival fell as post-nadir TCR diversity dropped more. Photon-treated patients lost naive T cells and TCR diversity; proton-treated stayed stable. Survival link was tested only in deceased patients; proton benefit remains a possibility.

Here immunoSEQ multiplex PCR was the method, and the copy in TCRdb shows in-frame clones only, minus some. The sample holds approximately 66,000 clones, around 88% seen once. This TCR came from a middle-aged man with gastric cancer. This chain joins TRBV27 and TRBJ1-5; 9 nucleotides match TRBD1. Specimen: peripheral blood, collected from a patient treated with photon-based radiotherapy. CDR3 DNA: TGTGCCAGCAGTTTAACAGGGGGCACGGGTCAGCCCCAGCATTTT. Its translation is CASSLTGGTGQPQHF.